Listed here is a single TCR beta chain. Its antigen remains unidentified. This record belongs to a study of T cells expressing NK-cell markers. Study information: Cells sorted as CD3+CD56+NKG2C+, CD3+CD56+NKG2C- and CD3+CD56-NKG2C+ T cells supplied the TCR beta repertoires.

General study results and limits: The leading position in the CD3+CD56-NKG2C+ fraction of several donors also went to these clonotypes. More than five donors had dominant NKG2C+ clonotypes that comprised roughly 1.0-7.5% of their CD8+ T cells.

With UMIs, 5'RACE template switching was used to make TCR beta cDNA. For each CDR3 protein, TCRdb gives one entry from its re-call of the 5' RACE reads, without DNA. This specimen shows over 350,000 distinct CDR3 sequences; the ten leading clones hold about 11%. The CDR3 contains 15 residues. The germline V gene has CDR1 SGHDT and CDR2 YYEEEE. The source is a woman in her 50s in good health. Sequencing used blood T cells: a sorted CD56 or NKG2C T cell subset, CD4+ or CD8+ T cells, or bulk PBMC T cells (not recorded which). The chain couples TRBV5-6 to TRBJ2-1; TCRdb returns TRBD2, unconfirmable since there is no DNA. CDR3 region: CASSFGTSGKSEQFF.